These T cell receptor beta chains were read from a single sample in a study of post-analysis software for immune sequencing data. TCRdb re-called the PCR reads through MiXCR, storing one row per CDR3 protein. This sample has some 690,000 distinct CDR3 sequences, with approximately 60% found just once. The specimen was blood. These receptors came from a girl aged 2-10 years with multiple sclerosis. The CDR3 runs from the conserved cysteine through the conserved F or W. The D gene is left open where the match is weak. The size entry is marked missing in some rows and otherwise reads once, few, many or a size class.

D gene	V gene	J gene	clone size	CDR3 protein	CDR3 DNA
TRBD2	TRBV29-1	TRBJ2-7	few	CSVVDTGLASYEQYF	TGCAGCGTGGTTGACACGGGACTAGCGTCCTACGAGCAGTACTTC
TRBD2	TRBV10-2	TRBJ2-7	few	CASGKSGLAGSTEYEQYF	TGCGCCAGCGGGAAAAGCGGACTAGCGGGATCTACGGAGTACGAGCAGTACTTC
TRBD2	TRBV5-1	TRBJ2-1	once	CASSTSSGRVGDEQFF	TGCGCCAGCAGCACCTCTAGCGGGAGAGTTGGGGATGAGCAGTTCTTC
-	TRBV12-3/TRBV12-4	TRBJ2-1	-	CATRVGGFSSYNEQFF	TGTGCCACCCGTGTTGGGGGATTCAGCTCCTACAATGAGCAGTTCTTC
-	TRBV5-1	TRBJ2-1	-	CASSLDSTYEQFF	TGCGCCAGCAGCTTGGACTCAACCTACGAGCAGTTCTTC
-	TRBV7-9	TRBJ2-7	few	CASSSVSSYEQYF	TGTGCCAGCAGCTCCGTGAGCTCCTACGAGCAGTACTTC
TRBD1	TRBV27	TRBJ1-6	-	CASSSPPTGTSPLHF	TGTGCCAGCAGCTCCCCCCCGACAGGGACCTCGCCCCTCCACTTT
-	TRBV20-1	TRBJ2-5	-	CSGGAPETQYF	TGCAGTGGGGGGGCTCCAGAGACCCAGTACTTC
TRBD1	TRBV25-1	TRBJ2-5	-	CASSPGVGQVQGTQYF	TGTGCCAGCAGCCCCGGGGTAGGACAGGTCCAAGGGACCCAGTACTTC
-	TRBV4-3	TRBJ2-5	-	CANSQDLSETQYF	TGCGCCAACAGCCAAGATCTCAGCGAGACCCAGTACTTC
TRBD2	TRBV9	TRBJ2-1	-	CASSVELAGPKGQFF	TGTGCCAGCAGCGTGGAACTAGCGGGGCCGAAGGGGCAGTTCTTC
TRBD2	TRBV5-1	TRBJ2-1	-	CASSLQPSGSSYNEQFF	TGCGCCAGCAGCTTGCAACCTAGCGGGAGCTCCTACAATGAGCAGTTCTTC